This T cell receptor beta chain was captured by sequencing in a study of blood T cell repertoires in COVID-19. Overall study context: Researchers got acute and convalescent COVID-19 samples from the United States, Italy and Spain. T cells, B-cell-depleted T cells, or PBMCs provided the cDNA or gDNA that served as material.

Original analysis: Researchers report that nucleated cell counts were estimated from reference gene primer amplification. The method was immunoSEQ multiplex PCR; TCRdb's version includes in-frame clones alone and lacks a portion of them. The V and J calls and clone size were taken over from that table, and D and trimming were inferred from the DNA. The sample records over 90,000 clones, 84% being singletons. Germline V gene lookup returns CDR1 SGHDT and CDR2 YYEEEE. Trimming stripped 0 bases from V and 2 bases from J, with 11 bases between. This CDR3 has 15 residues. The source of this sequence is a human donor in a cohort sampled during active COVID-19. The chain uses TRBV5-6 and TRBJ1-2; D call uncertain. Sequenced input: peripheral blood. The CDR3 loop reads CASSLAWGGNYGYTF. CDR3 nucleotide sequence: TGTGCCAGCAGCTTGGCTTGGGGAGGGAACTATGGCTACACCTTC.